One T cell receptor (beta chain) is described in this entry. As yet, its antigen is unknown. The record originates from a study of T and B cells in COVID-19 patients. Looking at the study overall: COVID-19 patients gave peripheral blood either during active infection or after recovery. The recovered cohort's median age was about 36 years, versus less than 70 years in active infection. General study results and limits: Symptomatic-phase blood samples from mildly ill patients and early samples from severe cases were scarce. Clonality of TRB repertoires was high in active COVID-19; recovery brought above-healthy diversity and richness.

From blood, about 230-500 ng of genomic DNA served as TRB template. TRB rearrangements were amplified by multiplex PCR with BIOMED2 TRB-A/B primers. TCRdb re-analysed the multiplex PCR reads in MiXCR, keeping a single row per CDR3 protein. The sample has some 13,000 distinct CDR3 sequences, about 30% seen once; the top ten hold 7% to 8%. The CDR3 spans 15 residues. Deletions cut 1 base from V and 1 base from J, with 11 bases between. The rearrangement joins TRBV12-3 or TRBV12-4 to TRBJ2-7; D ambiguous. The sequence was obtained from a human donor who had recovered from COVID-19. Sequencing input: blood. Written as DNA, the CDR3 is TGTGCCAGCAGTTTAGTGTATCCCACATCCTACGAGCAGTACTTC. Translating it yields CASSLVYPTSYEQYF.